Presented here are 30 T cell receptor beta chains from one specimen sequenced in a study of CD8+ T cells in alopecia areata. Reverse transcribed after extraction, RNA yielded cDNA as the sequencing template. Clones were sequenced by immunoSEQ multiplex PCR, and TCRdb holds only the in-frame ones, with some missing. This table holds fewer than 40,000 clones, less than 75% found once. Sequences were obtained from NKG2D-high CD8+ T cells sorted from blood. Receptor source: a human donor with alopecia areata.

This chain connects TRBV2 to TRBJ2-7; a weak D match, TRBD2 (6 bases). CDR1 and CDR2 from the germline V gene are SNHLY and FYNNEI. This CDR3 has 14 residues. Trimming took 5 bases from V and 0 from J, leaving 11 bases between them. The CDR3 sequence is CASSSGTDSYEQYF. The CDR3 DNA sequence: TGTGCCAGCAGTTCCGGGACTGACTCCTACGAGCAGTACTTC.

The gene calls are TRBV29-1 and TRBJ2-5; perhaps TRBD2 as D (6 bases). The CDR3 extends over 12 amino acids. V gave up 1 base and J gave up 13 bases, with 16 bases separating them. Germline V gives CDR1 SQVTM, CDR2 ANQGSEA. The CDR3 sequence: CSVEVAGRARYF. The CDR3 bases are TGCAGCGTTGAAGTTGCGGGGCGCGCCAGGTACTTC.

The genes are TRBV20-1 and TRBJ2-1; D ambiguous. Deletions cut 5 bases from V and 4 bases from J, with 6 bases between. The CDR3 runs to 11 residues. CDR1 and CDR2 (germline): DFQATT, SNEGSKA (reference sequence). DNA for the CDR3: TGCAGTGCTTCTATATACAATGAGCAGTTCTTC. It encodes CSASIYNEQFF.

The chain employs TRBV28 and TRBJ2-5; D not certain. V was clipped by 5 bases and J by 0 bases, with 13 bases between them. CDR1 and CDR2 from the germline V gene are MDHEN and SYDVKM. The CDR3 sequence is 15 residues long. Here the CDR3 DNA reads TGTGCCAGCAGTCCACCCCAATTGTACCAAGAGACCCAGTACTTC. Translation: CASSPPQLYQETQYF.

V usage is TRBV28 and J usage is TRBJ1-1, with 7 positions matching TRBD1. V was clipped by 3 bases and J by 2 bases; unmatched bases: 3. Germline V CDR1 and CDR2: MDHEN, SYDVKM. The CDR3 has 14 amino acids. CDR3 DNA: TGTGCCAGCAGTTTCAGGGGGACTAACACTGAAGCTTTCTTT. Translated, it gives CASSFRGTNTEAFF.

The chain uses TRBV19 and TRBJ2-5, with D unclear. There are 13 residues in the CDR3. Trimming cost V 5 bases and J 2 bases, with 9 bases left between them. Germline V gene lookup returns CDR1 LNHDA and CDR2 SQIVND (reference sequence). In DNA form, the CDR3 reads TGTGCCAGTAGTTTCCGGCAGCAAGAGACCCAGTACTTC. Amino acid sequence: CASSFRQQETQYF.

This clone was counted between two and nine times. This rearrangement joins TRBV7-9 to TRBJ2-7; 8 bases match TRBD1. The CDR3 loop spans 14 amino acids. From germline, CDR1 is SEHNR and CDR2 FQNEAQ (reference sequence). Unmatched junction bases numbered 3, after V lost 4 bases and J lost 1 base. CDR3 region: CASSSRTGSYEQYF. The CDR3 nucleotides are TGTGCCAGCAGCTCACGGACAGGGTCCTACGAGCAGTACTTC.

V gene TRBV19 combines with J gene TRBJ1-3; D unclear. The V gene lost 5 bases and the J gene lost 0 bases, with 8 bases spanning the gap. The germline V gene encodes CDR1 LNHDA and CDR2 SQIVND (reference sequence). This CDR3 is 14 amino acids long. CDR3 loop: CASSSLSSGNTIYF. The CDR3 bases are TGTGCCAGTAGTTCCCTCAGCTCTGGAAACACCATATATTTT.

CDR3 in amino acids: CASIKAGTSYEQFF. CDR3 bases: TGTGCCAGCATCAAAGCCGGGACTAGTTATGAGCAGTTCTTC. The V call is TRBV5-4, the J call TRBJ2-1; 8 bases agree with TRBD2. CDR1 and CDR2 from the germline V gene are SGHNT and YYREEE (reference sequence). J lost 8 bases, V lost 6 bases, and 10 bases had no gene match. This CDR3 spans 14 amino acids.

The genes are TRBV6-5 and TRBJ2-5; 7 bases map to TRBD1. V was pared by 0 bases and J by 2 bases, with 0 bases of the junction left unmatched. Germline values: CDR1 MNHEY, CDR2 SVGAGI. The CDR3 contains 14 residues. This CDR3 reads CASSYSGQQETQYF. CDR3 bases: TGTGCCAGCAGTTACTCGGGACAGCAAGAGACCCAGTACTTC.

This clone turned up a few times. V gene TRBV23-1 combines with J gene TRBJ2-7, with D hard to call. Being an ORF, TRBV23-1 has a function that is uncertain. This CDR3 has 11 residues. The V end lost 8 bases, the J end lost 7 bases, and 12 bases lay between the germline ends. CDR3 sequence (DNA): TGCGCCAGCCCTGGGAATAGAGAGCAGTACTTC. Translating gives CASPGNREQYF.

The chain joins TRBV11-2 to TRBJ2-5; 8 bases align to TRBD2. V dropped 0 bases and J dropped 5; count of bases not matched to a gene: 11. The CDR3 consists of 17 residues. From germline, CDR1 is SGHAT and CDR2 FQNNGV. The CDR3 DNA reads TGTGCCAGCAGCTTAGATCGGTATAGCGGGGTGCGGGAGACCCAGTACTTC. It translates to CASSLDRYSGVRETQYF. The full variable domain, rest sourced from reference TRBV11-2 and TRBJ2-5, is EAGVAQSPRYKIIEKRQSVAFWCNPISGHATLYWYQQILGQGPKLLIQFQNNGVVDDSQLPKDRFSAERLKGVDSTLKIQPAKLEDSAVYLCASSLDRYSGVRETQYFGPGTRLLVL.

V gene TRBV7-9 combines with J gene TRBJ2-7; 8 nucleotides align to TRBD1. CDR1 is SEHNR and CDR2 is FQNEAQ in the germline V gene (reference sequence). J was trimmed by 7 bases and V by 4 bases; bases with no gene match: 9. This CDR3 has 14 residues. As DNA, the CDR3 is TGTGCCAGCAGCTCGATAGACAGGGGCCGGGAGCAGTACTTC. This encodes CASSSIDRGREQYF. The full variable domain, in which reference TRBV7-9 and TRBJ2-7 provide the parts outside the CDR3, is DTGVSQNPRHKITKRGQNVTFRCDPISEHNRLYWYRQTLGQGPEFLTYFQNEAQLEKSRLLSDRFSAERPKGSFSTLEIQRTEQGDSAMYLCASSSIDRGREQYFGPGTRLTVT.

This clone is deemed medium-sized. V is TRBV7-2 and J is TRBJ2-1; 10 bases line up with TRBD2. V dropped 5 bases and J dropped 1; count of bases not matched to a gene: 5. Looked up from germline, CDR1 is SGHTA and CDR2 is FQGNSA. The CDR3 totals 16 residues. DNA for the CDR3: TGTGCCAGCAGCCCTACTAGCGGGGAATCCTACAATGAGCAGTTCTTC. It is translated as CASSPTSGESYNEQFF.

The chain uses TRBV11-2 and TRBJ2-1; D not resolved. The V end was cut by 0 bases, the J end by 14 bases, with 5 bases between. This CDR3 region has 10 residues. The germline gives CDR1 SGHAT, CDR2 FQNNGV. CDR3 amino acids: CASSLEVEFF. CDR3 sequence (DNA): TGTGCCAGCAGCTTAGAGGTGGAGTTCTTC.

The chain combines TRBV14 with TRBJ2-7; TRBD2 matches 9 bases. Germline loops: CDR1 SGHDN, CDR2 FVKESK. This CDR3 has 16 amino acids. After removal of 1 base from V and 0 bases from J, the junction contained 4 bases not matched to a gene. The CDR3 DNA reads as TGTGCCAGCAGCCAAGTTCTAGCGGGGAGCTCCTACGAGCAGTACTTC. Its translation: CASSQVLAGSSYEQYF.

The count of this clone is one. The V and J genes are TRBV28 and TRBJ2-3; 7 bases align to TRBD2. Per germline, CDR1 MDHEN and CDR2 SYDVKM. The CDR3 has 16 residues. Trimming took 2 bases from V and 0 from J; bases not matched to a gene: 5. Written as DNA, the CDR3 is TGTGCCAGCAGTTTAACCCTAGCGGAGAGCACAGATACGCAGTATTTT. Translating it yields CASSLTLAESTDTQYF. The full variable domain, completed using reference TRBV28 and TRBJ2-3, is DVKVTQSSRYLVKRTGEKVFLECVQDMDHENMFWYRQDPGLGLRLIYFSYDVKMKEKGDIPEGYSVSREKKERFSLILESASTNQTSMYLCASSLTLAESTDTQYFGPGTRLTVL.

CDR3 DNA: TGTGCCAGCAGCCCTGCGCCAGGGGGCACAGATACGCAGTATTTT. Amino acids: CASSPAPGGTDTQYF. The rearrangement joins TRBV7-2 to TRBJ2-3; D perhaps matches TRBD1 (6 bases). The germline V gene encodes CDR1 SGHTA and CDR2 FQGNSA. The CDR3 loop spans 15 amino acids. Between the trimmed V and J ends, which lost 5 bases and 1 base, there was a span of 13 bases. The full variable domain, its missing parts supplied by reference TRBV7-2 and TRBJ2-3, is GAGVSQSPSNKVTEKGKDVELRCDPISGHTALYWYRQSLGQGLEFLIYFQGNSAPDKSGLPSDRFSAERTGGSVSTLTIQRTQQEDSAVYLCASSPAPGGTDTQYFGPGTRLTVL.

The chain carries TRBV4-2 and TRBJ2-5; D is unclear. The CDR3 has 13 amino acids. Deletions cut 1 base from V and 5 bases from J, with 8 bases between. CDR1 LGHNA and CDR2 YNFKEQ come from the germline V gene. The DNA for the CDR3 is TGTGCCAGCAGCCAAGTAATGGCGGAGACCCAGTACTTC. It yields the protein CASSQVMAETQYF.

J is TRBJ2-7 and V is TRBV29-1, with D hard to call. The germline gives CDR1 SQVTM, CDR2 ANQGSEA. The CDR3 runs 11 residues. V lost 4 bases and J lost 6, with 10 bases in between. The CDR3 region is CSVGFGFEQYF. DNA of the CDR3: TGCAGCGTTGGGTTCGGGTTCGAGCAGTACTTC.

The V and J genes are TRBV18 and TRBJ1-4; the D gene is possibly TRBD1 (6 bases). The CDR3 runs 18 residues. The germline V gene has CDR1 KGHSH and CDR2 LQKENI. V lost 3 bases, J lost 0 bases, and 17 bases lay in between. CDR3 DNA sequence: TGTGCCAGCTCACCTGCAGGGGCCATAACCGCAACTAATGAAAAACTGTTTTTT. Amino acids: CASSPAGAITATNEKLFF. The full variable domain, completed using reference TRBV18 and TRBJ1-4, is NAGVMQNPRHLVRRRGQEARLRCSPMKGHSHVYWYRQLPEEGLKFMVYLQKENIIDESGMPKERFSAEFPKEGPSILRIQQVVRGDSAAYFCASSPAGAITATNEKLFFGSGTQLSVL.

In its sample, this clone was seen a few times. The gene calls are TRBV19 and TRBJ1-3, with D perhaps matching TRBD1 (5 bases). Germline V gene data show CDR1 as LNHDA and CDR2 as SQIVND (reference sequence). The length of the CDR3 is 17 residues. V shed 5 bases and J shed 0 bases, with 17 bases lying between them. CDR3 in DNA: TGTGCCAGTAGTCAACCGGGACGCACCACCTCTGGAAACACCATATATTTT. Residues: CASSQPGRTTSGNTIYF.

The gene calls are TRBV29-1 and TRBJ2-3; perhaps TRBD2 as D (5 bases). The ends were cut back, 5 bases at V and 0 bases at J, with 18 bases in the middle. Germline loops: CDR1 SQVTM, CDR2 ANQGSEA. The CDR3 consists of 16 residues. The CDR3: CSVIRGAELSTDTQYF. In DNA, the CDR3 is TGCAGCGTTATACGAGGAGCGGAGCTTAGCACAGATACGCAGTATTTT.

This chain joins TRBV18 and TRBJ2-1; the match to TRBD2 covers 15 bases. The V gene end was trimmed by 6 bases and the J gene end by 6 bases; junction bases not matched to a gene: 12. The CDR3 loop spans 18 amino acids. Germline V gene sequence: CDR1 KGHSH, CDR2 LQKENI. CDR3 sequence (DNA): TGTGCCAGCTCCCATTTTCGGACTAGCGGGAGGGTCGGCAATGAGCAGTTCTTC. Translated: CASSHFRTSGRVGNEQFF.

V is TRBV7-9 and J is TRBJ1-1; possibly TRBD1 for D (5 bases). The CDR3 runs 16 residues. Trimming cost V 5 bases and J 2 bases, with 18 bases left between them. Per the germline V gene, CDR1 is SEHNR and CDR2 is FQNEAQ (reference sequence). This chain's CDR3 is CASSQGSLGENTEAFF. CDR3 coding DNA: TGTGCCAGCAGCCAGGGCTCCTTGGGGGAAAACACTGAAGCTTTCTTT.

The V call is TRBV7-2, the J call TRBJ2-5; D is unresolved. The V gene lost 3 bases and the J gene lost 5 bases, with 7 bases spanning the gap. CDR1 and CDR2 from the germline V gene are SGHTA and FQGNSA. The CDR3 runs to 12 residues. CDR3 loop: CASSFPPETQYF. The CDR3 DNA reads TGTGCCAGCAGCTTCCCCCCTGAGACCCAGTACTTC.

V is TRBV4-3 and J is TRBJ2-1; a weak D match, TRBD2 (7 bases). There are 16 residues in the CDR3. CDR1 is LGHNA, CDR2 YSLEER, per germline. The V end lost 0 bases, the J end lost 6 bases, and 15 bases lay between the germline ends. CDR3 protein: CASSQDKGGALNEQFF. The CDR3 DNA reads as TGCGCCAGCAGCCAAGATAAGGGGGGGGCCCTCAATGAGCAGTTCTTC.

This clone was counted a few times. The chain is built from TRBV5-4 and TRBJ2-6, with D maybe TRBD2 (6 bases). Germline CDR1 SGHNT, CDR2 YYREEE (reference sequence). The CDR3 totals 15 residues. V lost 1 base and J 2 bases, leaving 7 bases between the germline ends. The CDR3 DNA follows: TGTGCCAGCAGCTTGTGGGGGGCTGGGGCCAACGTCCTGACTTTC. Its protein is CASSLWGAGANVLTF.

This clone has only one observation. This chain joins TRBV6-5 and TRBJ2-5, with 7 bases identical to TRBD1. Looked up from germline, CDR1 is MNHEY and CDR2 is SVGAGI. J gave up 2 bases and V 7 bases, and 4 bases lay outside the gene matches. This CDR3 has 13 residues. The CDR3 reads CASTLQGQETQYF. The CDR3 bases are TGTGCCAGCACCCTACAGGGGCAAGAGACCCAGTACTTC.

This sequence joins TRBV28 and TRBJ2-7; 7 bases fit TRBD1. The J segment lost 2 bases and the V segment lost 7 bases, leaving 8 bases of the junction unmatched. This CDR3 is 14 amino acids long. The V gene's germline CDR1 is MDHEN and CDR2 SYDVKM. Here the CDR3 reads CASTVGQAPYEQYF. DNA for the CDR3: TGTGCCAGCACCGTAGGACAGGCCCCCTACGAGCAGTACTTC.